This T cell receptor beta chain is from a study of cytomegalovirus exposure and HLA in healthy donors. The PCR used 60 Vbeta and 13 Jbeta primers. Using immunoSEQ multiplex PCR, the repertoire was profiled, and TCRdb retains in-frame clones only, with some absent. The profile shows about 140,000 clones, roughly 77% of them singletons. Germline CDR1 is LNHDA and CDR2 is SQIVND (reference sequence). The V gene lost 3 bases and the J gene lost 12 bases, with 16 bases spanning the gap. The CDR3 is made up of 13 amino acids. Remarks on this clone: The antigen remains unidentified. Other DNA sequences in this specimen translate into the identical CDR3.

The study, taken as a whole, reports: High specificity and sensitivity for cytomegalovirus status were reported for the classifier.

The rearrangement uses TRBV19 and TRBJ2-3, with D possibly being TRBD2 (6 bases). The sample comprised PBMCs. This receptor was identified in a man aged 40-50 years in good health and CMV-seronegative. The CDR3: CASSMLEGQPQYF. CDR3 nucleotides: TGTGCCAGTAGTATGCTGGAGGGCCAGCCACAGTATTTT.